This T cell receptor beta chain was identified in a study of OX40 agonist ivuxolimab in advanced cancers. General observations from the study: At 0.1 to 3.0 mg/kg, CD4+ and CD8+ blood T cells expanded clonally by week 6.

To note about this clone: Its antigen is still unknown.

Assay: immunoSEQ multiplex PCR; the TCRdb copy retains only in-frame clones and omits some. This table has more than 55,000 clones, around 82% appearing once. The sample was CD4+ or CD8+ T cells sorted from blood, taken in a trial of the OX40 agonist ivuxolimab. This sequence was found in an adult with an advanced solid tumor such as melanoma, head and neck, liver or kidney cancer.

The CDR3 sequence is CASSLGGVAATEAFF. The CDR3 nucleotides read TGCGCCAGCAGCCTCGGGGGGGTGGCTGCCACTGAAGCTTTCTTT. The chain combines TRBV4-3 with TRBJ1-1; possibly TRBD1 for D (5 bases). The CDR3 extends over 15 amino acids. V dropped 4 bases and J dropped 4 bases, with 16 bases sitting between them. Germline V lookup: CDR1 LGHNA, CDR2 YSLEER.